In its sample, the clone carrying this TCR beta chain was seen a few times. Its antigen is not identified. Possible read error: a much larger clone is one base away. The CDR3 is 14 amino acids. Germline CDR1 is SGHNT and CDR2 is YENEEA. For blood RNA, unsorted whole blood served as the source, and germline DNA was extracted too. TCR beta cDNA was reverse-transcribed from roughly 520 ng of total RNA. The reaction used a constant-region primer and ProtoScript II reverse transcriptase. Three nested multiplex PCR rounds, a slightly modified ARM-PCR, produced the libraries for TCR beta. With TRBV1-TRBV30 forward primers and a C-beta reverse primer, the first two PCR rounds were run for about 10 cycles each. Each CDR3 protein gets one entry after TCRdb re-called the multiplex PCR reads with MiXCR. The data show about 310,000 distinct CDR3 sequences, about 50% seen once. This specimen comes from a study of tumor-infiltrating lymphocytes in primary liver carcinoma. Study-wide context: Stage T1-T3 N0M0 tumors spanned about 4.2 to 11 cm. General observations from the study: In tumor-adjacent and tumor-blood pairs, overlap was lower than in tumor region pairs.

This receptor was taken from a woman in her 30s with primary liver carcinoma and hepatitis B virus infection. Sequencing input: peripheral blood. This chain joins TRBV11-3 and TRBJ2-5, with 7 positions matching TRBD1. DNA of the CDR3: TGTGCCAGCAGCCGGGACAGTGCGCAAGAGATCCAGTACTTC. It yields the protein CASSRDSAQEIQYF.